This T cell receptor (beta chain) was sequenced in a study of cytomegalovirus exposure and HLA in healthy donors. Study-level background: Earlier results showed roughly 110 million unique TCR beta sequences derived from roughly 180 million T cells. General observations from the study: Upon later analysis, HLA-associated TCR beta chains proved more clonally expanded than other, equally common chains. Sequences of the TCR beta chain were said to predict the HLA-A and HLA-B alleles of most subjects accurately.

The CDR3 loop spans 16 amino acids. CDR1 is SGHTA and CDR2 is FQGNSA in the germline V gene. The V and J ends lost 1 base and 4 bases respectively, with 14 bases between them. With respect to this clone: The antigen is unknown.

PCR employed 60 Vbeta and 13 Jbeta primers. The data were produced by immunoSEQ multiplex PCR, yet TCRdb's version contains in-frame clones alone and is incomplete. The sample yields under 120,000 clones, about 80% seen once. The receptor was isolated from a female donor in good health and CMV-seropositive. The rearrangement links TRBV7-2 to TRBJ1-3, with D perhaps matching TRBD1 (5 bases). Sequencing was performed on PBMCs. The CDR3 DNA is TGTGCCAGCAGCTTAGTTCGGGGGGTGCGAGGAAACACCATATATTTT. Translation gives CASSLVRGVRGNTIYF.